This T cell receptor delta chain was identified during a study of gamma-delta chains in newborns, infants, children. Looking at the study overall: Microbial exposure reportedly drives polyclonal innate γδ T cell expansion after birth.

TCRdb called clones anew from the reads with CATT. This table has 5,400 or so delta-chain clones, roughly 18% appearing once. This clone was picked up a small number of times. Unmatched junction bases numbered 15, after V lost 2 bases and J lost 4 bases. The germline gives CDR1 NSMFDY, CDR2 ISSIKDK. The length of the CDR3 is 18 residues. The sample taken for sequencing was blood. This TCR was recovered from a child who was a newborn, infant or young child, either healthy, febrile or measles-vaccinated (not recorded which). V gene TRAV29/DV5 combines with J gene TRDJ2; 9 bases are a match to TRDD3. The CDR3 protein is CAASASPCTGGPTAQLFF. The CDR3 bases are TGTGCAGCAAGTGCTTCCCCTTGTACTGGGGGACCGACAGCACAACTCTTCTTT.